The sequence of this T cell receptor beta chain was determined in a study of blood T cell repertoires in COVID-19. Turning to the study itself: The samples span acute and convalescent COVID-19 from the United States, Italy and Spain. From T cells, B-cell-depleted T cells, or PBMCs came the material, which was cDNA or gDNA.

As originally analysed: Scientists estimated how many nucleated cells there were by amplifying reference gene primers. Data came from immunoSEQ multiplex PCR; TCRdb stores just in-frame clones and leaves some out. Clone size and the V and J calls come from that table; the DNA yielded D and trimming. The table records roughly 57,000 clones, about 89% of them present only once. The sample taken for sequencing was peripheral blood. This sequence originates from a human donor in a cohort sampled during active COVID-19.

CDR3 coding DNA: TGTGCCAGCAGCCAAGTGACAGTCGGCCGATTGGATTCACCCCTCCACTTT. Translation: CASSQVTVGRLDSPLHF. The chain links TRBV3-1 (or the pseudogene TRBV3-2) to TRBJ1-6; perhaps TRBD1 as D (5 bases). The length of the CDR3 is 17 residues. V lost 1 base and J 8 bases, leaving 18 bases between the germline ends. The germline gives CDR1 LGHDT, CDR2 YNNKEL (reference sequence).